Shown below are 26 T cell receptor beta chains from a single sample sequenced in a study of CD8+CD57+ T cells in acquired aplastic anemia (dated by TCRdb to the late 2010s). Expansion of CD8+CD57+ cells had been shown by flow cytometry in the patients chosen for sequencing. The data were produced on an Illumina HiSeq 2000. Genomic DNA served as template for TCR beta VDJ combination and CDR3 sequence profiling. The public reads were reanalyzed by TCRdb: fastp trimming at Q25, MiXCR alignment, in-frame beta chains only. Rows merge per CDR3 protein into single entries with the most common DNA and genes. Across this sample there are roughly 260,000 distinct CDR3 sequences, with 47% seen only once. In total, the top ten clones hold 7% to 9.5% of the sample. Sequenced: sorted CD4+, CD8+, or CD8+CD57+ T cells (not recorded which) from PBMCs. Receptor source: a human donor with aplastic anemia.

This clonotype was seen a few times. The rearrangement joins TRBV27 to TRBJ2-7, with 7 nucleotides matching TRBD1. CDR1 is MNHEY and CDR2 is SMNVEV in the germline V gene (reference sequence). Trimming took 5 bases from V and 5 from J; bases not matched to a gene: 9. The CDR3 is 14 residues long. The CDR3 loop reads CASSRGGYTNEQYF. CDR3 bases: TGTGCCAGCAGTCGAGGGGGCTATACAAACGAGCAGTACTTC.

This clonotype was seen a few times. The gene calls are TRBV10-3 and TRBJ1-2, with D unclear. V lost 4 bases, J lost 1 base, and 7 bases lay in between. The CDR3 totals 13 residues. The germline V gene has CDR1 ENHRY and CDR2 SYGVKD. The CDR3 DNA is TGTGCCATCAGTGTCGACGGTAACTATGGCTACACCTTC. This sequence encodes CAISVDGNYGYTF.

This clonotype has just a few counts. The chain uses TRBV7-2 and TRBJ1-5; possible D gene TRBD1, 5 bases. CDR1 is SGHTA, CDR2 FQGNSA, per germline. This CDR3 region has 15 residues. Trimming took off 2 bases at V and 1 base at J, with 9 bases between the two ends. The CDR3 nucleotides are TGTGCCAGCAGCTTATCCCGGGACAGCAATCAGCCCCAGCATTTT. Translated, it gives CASSLSRDSNQPQHF.

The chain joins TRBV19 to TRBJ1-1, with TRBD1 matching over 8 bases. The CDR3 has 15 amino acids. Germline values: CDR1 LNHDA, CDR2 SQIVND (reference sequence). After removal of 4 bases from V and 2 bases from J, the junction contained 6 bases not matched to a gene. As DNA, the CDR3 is TGTGCCAGTAGTACCCCGGGACAGGCAAACACTGAAGCTTTCTTT. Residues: CASSTPGQANTEAFF.

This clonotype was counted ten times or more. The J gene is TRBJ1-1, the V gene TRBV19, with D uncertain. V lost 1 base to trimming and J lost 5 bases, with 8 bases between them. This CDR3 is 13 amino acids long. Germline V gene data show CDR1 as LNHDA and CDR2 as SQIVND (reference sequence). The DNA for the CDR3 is TGTGCCAGTAGTATAGGCATCAGAACTGAAGCTTTCTTT. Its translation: CASSIGIRTEAFF.

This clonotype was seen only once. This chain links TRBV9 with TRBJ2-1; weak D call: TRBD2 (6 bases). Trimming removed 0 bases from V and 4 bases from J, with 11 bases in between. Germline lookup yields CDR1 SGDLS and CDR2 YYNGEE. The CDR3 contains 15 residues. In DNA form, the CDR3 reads TGTGCCAGCAGCGTAGCGGGAGACCCTTACAATGAGCAGTTCTTC. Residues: CASSVAGDPYNEQFF.

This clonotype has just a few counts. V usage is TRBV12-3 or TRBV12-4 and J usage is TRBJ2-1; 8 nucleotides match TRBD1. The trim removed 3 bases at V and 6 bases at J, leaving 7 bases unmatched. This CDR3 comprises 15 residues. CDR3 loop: CASSFSGGPGNEQFF. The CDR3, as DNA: TGTGCCAGCAGTTTTTCAGGGGGCCCCGGCAATGAGCAGTTCTTC.

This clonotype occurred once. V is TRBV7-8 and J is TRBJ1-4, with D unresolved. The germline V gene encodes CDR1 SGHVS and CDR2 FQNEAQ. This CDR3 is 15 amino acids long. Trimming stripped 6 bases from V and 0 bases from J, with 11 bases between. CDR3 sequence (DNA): TGTGCCAGCAGGGAGACCGTTGCAACTAATGAAAAACTGTTTTTT. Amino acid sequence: CASRETVATNEKLFF.

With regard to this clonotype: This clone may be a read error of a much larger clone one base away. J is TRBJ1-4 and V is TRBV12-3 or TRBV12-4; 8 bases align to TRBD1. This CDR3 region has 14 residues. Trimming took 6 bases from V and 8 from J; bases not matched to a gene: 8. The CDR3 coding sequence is TGTGCCAGCAGACAGGACAGGGTTAAAGAAAAACTGTTTTTT. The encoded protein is CASRQDRVKEKLFF.

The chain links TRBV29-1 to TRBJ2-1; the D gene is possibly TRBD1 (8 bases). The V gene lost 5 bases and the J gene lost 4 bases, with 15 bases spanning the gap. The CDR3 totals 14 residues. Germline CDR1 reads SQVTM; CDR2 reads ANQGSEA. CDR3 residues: CSVLQGGFYNEQFF. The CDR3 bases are TGCAGCGTTCTACAGGGGGGGTTTTACAATGAGCAGTTCTTC.

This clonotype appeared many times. The DNA of the CDR3 is TGTGCCAGCAGCTCGCGGGATGGGGTTAGAGGCTATGGCTACACCTTC. Protein: CASSSRDGVRGYGYTF. The chain employs TRBV7-8 and TRBJ1-2; no clear D. Germline-derived CDR1 and CDR2 are SGHVS and FQNEAQ. The CDR3 totals 16 residues. Between the trimmed V and J ends, which lost 4 bases and 4 bases, there was a span of 19 bases.

In DNA form, the CDR3 reads TGTGCCAGCAGCGCCGACGGATCCGGGGGGGCTGAGCAGTTCTTC. This codes for CASSADGSGGAEQFF. The J gene is TRBJ2-1, the V gene TRBV9, with 8 bases that match TRBD2. The J segment lost 9 bases and the V segment lost 3 bases, leaving 11 bases of the junction unmatched. Per germline, CDR1 SGDLS and CDR2 YYNGEE. CDR3 length: 15 amino acids.

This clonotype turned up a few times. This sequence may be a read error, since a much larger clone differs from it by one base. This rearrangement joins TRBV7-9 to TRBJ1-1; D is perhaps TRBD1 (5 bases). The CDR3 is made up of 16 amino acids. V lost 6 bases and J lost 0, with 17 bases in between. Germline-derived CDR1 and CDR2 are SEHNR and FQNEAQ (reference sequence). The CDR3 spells CASSHAGKEVNTEAFF. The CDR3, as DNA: TGTGCCAGCAGTCATGCAGGGAAAGAGGTGAACACTGAAGCTTTCTTT.

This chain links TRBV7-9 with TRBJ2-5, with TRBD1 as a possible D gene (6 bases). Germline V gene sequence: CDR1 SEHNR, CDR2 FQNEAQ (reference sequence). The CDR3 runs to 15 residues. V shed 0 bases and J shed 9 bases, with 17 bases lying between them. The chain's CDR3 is CASSLADSHYQPQYF. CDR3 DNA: TGTGCCAGCAGCTTAGCGGACAGCCACTATCAGCCCCAGTACTTC.

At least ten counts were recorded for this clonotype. The CDR3 DNA reads TGTGCCAGCAGCCCACCCCTTGGGGGGTCCAACTATGGCTACACCTTC. It is translated as CASSPPLGGSNYGYTF. The rearrangement links TRBV7-4 to TRBJ1-2; D is perhaps TRBD1 (5 bases). V was cut by 5 bases and J by 2 bases, with 18 bases left in between. The germline gives CDR1 SGHVT, CDR2 SQSDAQ. The CDR3 is made up of 16 amino acids.

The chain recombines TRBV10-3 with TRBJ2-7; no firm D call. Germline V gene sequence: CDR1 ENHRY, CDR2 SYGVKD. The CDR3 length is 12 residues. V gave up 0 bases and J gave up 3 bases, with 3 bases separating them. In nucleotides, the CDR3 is TGTGCCATCAGTGAGTCCGGCTACGAGCAGTACTTC. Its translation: CAISESGYEQYF.

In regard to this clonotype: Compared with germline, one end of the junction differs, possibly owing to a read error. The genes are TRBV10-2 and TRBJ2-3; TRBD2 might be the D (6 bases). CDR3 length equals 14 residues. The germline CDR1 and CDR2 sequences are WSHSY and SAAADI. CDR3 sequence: CASSYGTPRDTRYF. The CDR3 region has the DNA TGCGCCAGCAGTTATGGGACTCCGAGGGATACGCGGTATTTT.

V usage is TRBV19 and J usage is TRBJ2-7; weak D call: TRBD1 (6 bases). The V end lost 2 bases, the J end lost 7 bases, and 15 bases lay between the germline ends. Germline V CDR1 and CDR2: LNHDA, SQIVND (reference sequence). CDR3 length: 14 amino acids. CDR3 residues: CASSISTGTGEQYF. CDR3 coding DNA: TGTGCCAGTAGTATAAGCACAGGGACCGGGGAGCAGTACTTC.

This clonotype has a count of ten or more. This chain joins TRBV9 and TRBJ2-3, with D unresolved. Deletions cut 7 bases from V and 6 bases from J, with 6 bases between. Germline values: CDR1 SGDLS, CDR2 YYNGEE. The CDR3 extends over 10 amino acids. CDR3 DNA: TGTGCCAGCGACGCGGATACGCAGTATTTT. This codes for CASDADTQYF.

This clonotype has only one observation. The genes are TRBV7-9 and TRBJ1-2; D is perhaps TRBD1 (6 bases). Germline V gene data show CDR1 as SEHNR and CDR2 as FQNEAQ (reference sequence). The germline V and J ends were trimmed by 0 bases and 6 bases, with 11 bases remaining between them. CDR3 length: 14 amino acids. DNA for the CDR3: TGTGCCAGCAGCTTAGCGGTGGGGGCGCATGGCTACACCTTC. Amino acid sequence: CASSLAVGAHGYTF.

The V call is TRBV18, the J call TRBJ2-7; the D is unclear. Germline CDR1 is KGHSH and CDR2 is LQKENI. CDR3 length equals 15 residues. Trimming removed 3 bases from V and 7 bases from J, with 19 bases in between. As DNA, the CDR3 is TGTGCCAGCTCACCTTGGGAAAAATCATATGGGGAGCAGTACTTC. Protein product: CASSPWEKSYGEQYF.

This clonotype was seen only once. The CDR3 DNA sequence: TGTGCCAGCGACGGGGGTGTTGGGCGAGAAGAGACCCAGTACTTC. Its translation is CASDGGVGREETQYF. This chain links TRBV7-9 with TRBJ2-5; a weak D match, TRBD2 (6 bases). Trimming cost V 8 bases and J 3 bases, with 19 bases left between them. The CDR3 contains 15 residues. CDR1 is SEHNR, CDR2 FQNEAQ, per germline (reference sequence).

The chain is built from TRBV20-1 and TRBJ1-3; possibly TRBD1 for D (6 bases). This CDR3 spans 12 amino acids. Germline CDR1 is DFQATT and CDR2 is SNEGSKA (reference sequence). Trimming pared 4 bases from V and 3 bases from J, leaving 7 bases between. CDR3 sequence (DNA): TGCAGTGCTAAAGGGGGTGGAAACACCATATATTTT. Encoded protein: CSAKGGGNTIYF.

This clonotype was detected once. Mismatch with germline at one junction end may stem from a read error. CDR3 loop: CASSGTTYTGELFF. DNA for the CDR3: TGTGCAAGCAGCGGGACAACTTACACCGGGGAGCTGTTTTTT. The J gene is TRBJ2-2, the V gene TRBV7-9; TRBD2 is a possible D gene (7 bases). Per germline, CDR1 SEHNR and CDR2 FQNEAQ (reference sequence). The CDR3 runs to 14 residues.

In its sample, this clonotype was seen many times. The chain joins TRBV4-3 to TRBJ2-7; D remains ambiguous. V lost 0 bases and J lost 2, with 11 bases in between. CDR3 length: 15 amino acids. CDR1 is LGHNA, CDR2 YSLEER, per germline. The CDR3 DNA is TGCGCCAGCAGCCAAGATAGGAACCCCACCTACGAGCAGTACTTC. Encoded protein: CASSQDRNPTYEQYF.

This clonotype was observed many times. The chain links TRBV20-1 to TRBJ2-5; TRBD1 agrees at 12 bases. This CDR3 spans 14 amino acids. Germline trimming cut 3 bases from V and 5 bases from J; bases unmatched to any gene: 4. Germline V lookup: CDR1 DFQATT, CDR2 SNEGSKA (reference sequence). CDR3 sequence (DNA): TGCAGTGCTAGCGGGACAGGGGGCGGCGAGACCCAGTACTTC. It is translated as CSASGTGGGETQYF.